This T cell receptor beta chain stems from a study of tumor-infiltrating lymphocytes in primary liver carcinoma. This clonotype appeared many times. Co-extraction of both nucleic acids (RNA and DNA) used roughly 20-33 mg of unsorted bulk tissue. A constant-region primer served to make TCR beta cDNA from roughly 540 ng total RNA. The TCR beta library was amplified through three nested multiplex PCR rounds in a modified ARM-PCR procedure. A C-beta reverse primer was combined with TRBV1-TRBV30 forward primers in the first two PCR rounds, and each round had around 11 cycles. One entry per CDR3 protein, called by TCRdb with MiXCR from the multiplex PCR reads. This sample carries about 190,000 distinct CDR3 sequences, around four fifths of them seen once, and the ten largest clones take 15% to 20%. The CDR3 covers 18 residues. Trimming cost V 3 bases and J 2 bases; bases outside gene matches: 7. Germline CDR1 SGHRS, CDR2 YFSETQ.

Sequencing was carried out using tumor tissue from primary liver carcinoma. The source is a man aged 35 to 55 with primary liver carcinoma and hepatitis B virus infection. V and J are TRBV5-1 and TRBJ2-3; TRBD2 agrees at 15 bases. The chain's CDR3 is CASSSGLAGGGHTDTQYF. Written as DNA, the CDR3 is TGCGCCAGCAGCTCGGGACTAGCGGGAGGCGGACACACAGATACGCAGTATTTT.